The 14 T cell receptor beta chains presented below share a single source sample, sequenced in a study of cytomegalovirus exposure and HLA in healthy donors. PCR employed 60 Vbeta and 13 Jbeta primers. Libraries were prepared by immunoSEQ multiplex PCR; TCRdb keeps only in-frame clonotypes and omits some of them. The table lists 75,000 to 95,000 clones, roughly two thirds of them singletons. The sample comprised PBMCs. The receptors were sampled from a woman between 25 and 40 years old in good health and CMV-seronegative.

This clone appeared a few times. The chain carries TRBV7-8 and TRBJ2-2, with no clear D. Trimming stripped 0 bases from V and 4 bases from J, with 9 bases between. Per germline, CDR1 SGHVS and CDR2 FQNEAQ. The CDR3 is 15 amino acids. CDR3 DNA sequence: TGTGCCAGCAGCTTAGCCGGGTCGGGCACCGGGGAGCTGTTTTTT. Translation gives CASSLAGSGTGELFF.

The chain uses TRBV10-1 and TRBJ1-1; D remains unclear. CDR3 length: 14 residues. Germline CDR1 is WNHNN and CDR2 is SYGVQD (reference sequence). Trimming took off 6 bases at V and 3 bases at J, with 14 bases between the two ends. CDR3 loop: CASRNGDWDTEAFF. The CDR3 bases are TGCGCCAGCAGGAACGGAGACTGGGACACTGAAGCTTTCTTT.

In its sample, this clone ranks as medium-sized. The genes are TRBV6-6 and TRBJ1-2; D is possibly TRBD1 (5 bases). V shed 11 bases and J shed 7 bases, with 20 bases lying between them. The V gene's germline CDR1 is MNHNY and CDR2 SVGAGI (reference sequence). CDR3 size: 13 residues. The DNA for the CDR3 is TGTGCCGTTCAACGGGGGGAGGGTACTGGCTACACCTTC. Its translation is CAVQRGEGTGYTF.

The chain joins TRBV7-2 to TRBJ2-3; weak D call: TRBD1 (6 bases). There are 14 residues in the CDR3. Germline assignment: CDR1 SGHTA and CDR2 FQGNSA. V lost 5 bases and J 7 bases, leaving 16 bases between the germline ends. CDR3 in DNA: TGTGCCAGCAGCACCGGGACAACCCCTAATACGCAGTATTTT. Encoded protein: CASSTGTTPNTQYF.

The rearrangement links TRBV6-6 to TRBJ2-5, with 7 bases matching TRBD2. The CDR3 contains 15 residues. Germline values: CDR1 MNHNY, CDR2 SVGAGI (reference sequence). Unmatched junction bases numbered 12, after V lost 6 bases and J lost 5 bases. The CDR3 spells CASSPRIAGRETQYF. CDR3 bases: TGTGCCAGCAGCCCCAGGATAGCGGGTAGGGAGACCCAGTACTTC.

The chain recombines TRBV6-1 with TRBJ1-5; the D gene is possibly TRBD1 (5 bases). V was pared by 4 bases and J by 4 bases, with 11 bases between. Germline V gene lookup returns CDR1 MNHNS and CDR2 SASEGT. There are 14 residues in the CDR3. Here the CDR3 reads CASSGGERNQPQHF. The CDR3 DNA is TGTGCCAGCAGTGGGGGGGAAAGGAATCAGCCCCAGCATTTT.

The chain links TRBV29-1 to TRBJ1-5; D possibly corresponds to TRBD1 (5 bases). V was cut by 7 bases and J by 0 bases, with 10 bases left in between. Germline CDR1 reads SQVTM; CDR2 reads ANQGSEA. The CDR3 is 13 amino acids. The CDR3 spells CSAQDYSNQPQHF. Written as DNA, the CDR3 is TGCAGCGCACAGGACTATAGCAATCAGCCCCAGCATTTT. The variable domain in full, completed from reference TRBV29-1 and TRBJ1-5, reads SAVISQKPSRDICQRGTSLTIQCQVDSQVTMMFWYRQQPGQSLTLIATANQGSEATYESGFVIDKFPISRPNLTFSTLTVSNMSPEDSSIYLCSAQDYSNQPQHFGDGTRLSIL.

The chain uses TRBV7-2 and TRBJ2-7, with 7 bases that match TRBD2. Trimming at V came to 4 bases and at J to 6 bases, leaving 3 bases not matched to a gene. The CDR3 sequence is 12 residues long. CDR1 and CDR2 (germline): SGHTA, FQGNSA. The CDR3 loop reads CASSWGRGEQYF. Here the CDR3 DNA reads TGTGCCAGCAGCTGGGGGAGGGGCGAGCAGTACTTC.

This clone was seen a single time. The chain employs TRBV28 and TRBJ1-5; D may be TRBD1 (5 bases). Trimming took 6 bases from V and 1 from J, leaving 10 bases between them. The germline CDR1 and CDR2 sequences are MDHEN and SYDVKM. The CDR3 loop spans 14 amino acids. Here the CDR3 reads CASSPGGSNQPQHF. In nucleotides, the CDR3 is TGTGCCAGCAGCCCCGGGGGGAGCAATCAGCCCCAGCATTTT. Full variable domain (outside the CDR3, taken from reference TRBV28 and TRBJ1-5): DVKVTQSSRYLVKRTGEKVFLECVQDMDHENMFWYRQDPGLGLRLIYFSYDVKMKEKGDIPEGYSVSREKKERFSLILESASTNQTSMYLCASSPGGSNQPQHFGDGTRLSIL.

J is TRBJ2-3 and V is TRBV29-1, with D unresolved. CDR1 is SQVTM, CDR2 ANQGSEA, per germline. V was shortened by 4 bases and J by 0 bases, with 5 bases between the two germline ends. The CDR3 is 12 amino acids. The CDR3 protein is CSVGLSTDTQYF. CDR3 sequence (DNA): TGCAGCGTTGGACTGAGCACAGATACGCAGTATTTT.

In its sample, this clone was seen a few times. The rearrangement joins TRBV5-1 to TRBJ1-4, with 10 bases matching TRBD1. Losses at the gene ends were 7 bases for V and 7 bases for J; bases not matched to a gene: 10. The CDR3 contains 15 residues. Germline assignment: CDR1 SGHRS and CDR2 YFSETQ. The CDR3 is CASGTTGGDGEKLFF. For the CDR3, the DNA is TGCGCCAGCGGGACGACAGGGGGCGACGGTGAAAAACTGTTTTTT.

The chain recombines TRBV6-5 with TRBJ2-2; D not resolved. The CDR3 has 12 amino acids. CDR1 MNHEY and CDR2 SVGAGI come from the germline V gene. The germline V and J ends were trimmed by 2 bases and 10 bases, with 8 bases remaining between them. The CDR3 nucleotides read TGTGCCAGCAGTTACGCGGCCTCGGAGCTGTTTTTT. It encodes CASSYAASELFF.

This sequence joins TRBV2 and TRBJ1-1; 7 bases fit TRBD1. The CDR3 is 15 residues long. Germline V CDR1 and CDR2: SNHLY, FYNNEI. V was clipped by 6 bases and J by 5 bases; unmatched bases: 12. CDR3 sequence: CASSPVKTGLTEAFF. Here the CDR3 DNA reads TGTGCCAGCAGCCCAGTAAAGACAGGGTTGACTGAAGCTTTCTTT.

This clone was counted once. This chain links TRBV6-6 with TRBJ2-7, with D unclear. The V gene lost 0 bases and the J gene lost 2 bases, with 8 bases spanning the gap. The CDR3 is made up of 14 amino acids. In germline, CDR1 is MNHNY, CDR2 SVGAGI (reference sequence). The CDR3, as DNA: TGTGCCAGCAGTTACTCCAACTACCCCTACGAGCAGTACTTC. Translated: CASSYSNYPYEQYF.